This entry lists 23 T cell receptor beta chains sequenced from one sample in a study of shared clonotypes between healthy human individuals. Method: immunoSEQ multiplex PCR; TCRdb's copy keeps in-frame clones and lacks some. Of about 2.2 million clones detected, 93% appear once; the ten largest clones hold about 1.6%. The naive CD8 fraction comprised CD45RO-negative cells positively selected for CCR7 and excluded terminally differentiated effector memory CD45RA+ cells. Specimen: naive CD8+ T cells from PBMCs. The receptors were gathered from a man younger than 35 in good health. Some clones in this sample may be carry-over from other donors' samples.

The CDR3 DNA is TGTGCCAGCAGTGGAATAGCGGGAGGGCCGGGCGAGCAGTACTTC. This codes for CASSGIAGGPGEQYF. The chain recombines TRBV2 with TRBJ2-7; TRBD2 matches at 11 bases. Germline trimming cut 4 bases from V and 6 bases from J; bases unmatched to any gene: 8. Germline V gives CDR1 SNHLY, CDR2 FYNNEI. The CDR3 covers 15 residues.

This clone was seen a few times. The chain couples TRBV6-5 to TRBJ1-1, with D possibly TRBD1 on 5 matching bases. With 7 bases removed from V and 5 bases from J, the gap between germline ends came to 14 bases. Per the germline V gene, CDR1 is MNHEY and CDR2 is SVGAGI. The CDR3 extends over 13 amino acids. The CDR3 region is CASMEGEGTEAFF. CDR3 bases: TGTGCCAGCATGGAAGGGGAGGGGACTGAAGCTTTCTTT.

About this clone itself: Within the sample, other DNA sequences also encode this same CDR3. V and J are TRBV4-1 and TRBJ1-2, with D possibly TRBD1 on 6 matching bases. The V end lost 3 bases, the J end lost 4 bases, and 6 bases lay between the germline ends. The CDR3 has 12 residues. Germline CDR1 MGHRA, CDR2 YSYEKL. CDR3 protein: CASSQDSYGYTF. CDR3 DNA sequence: TGCGCCAGCAGCCAGGACAGCTATGGCTACACCTTC.

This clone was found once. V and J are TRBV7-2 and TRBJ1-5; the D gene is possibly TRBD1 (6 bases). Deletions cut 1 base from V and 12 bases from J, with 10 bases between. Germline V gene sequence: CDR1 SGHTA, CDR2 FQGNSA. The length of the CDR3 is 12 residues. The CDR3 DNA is TGTGCCAGCAGCTTAGTACAGGGATTCCAGCATTTT. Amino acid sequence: CASSLVQGFQHF.

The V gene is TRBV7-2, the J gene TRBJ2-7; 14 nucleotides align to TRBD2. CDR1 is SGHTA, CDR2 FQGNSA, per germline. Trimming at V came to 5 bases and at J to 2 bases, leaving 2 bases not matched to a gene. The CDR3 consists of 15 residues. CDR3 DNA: TGTGCCAGCAGCCCGGGACTAGCGGGAGCCTACGAGCAGTACTTC. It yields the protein CASSPGLAGAYEQYF.

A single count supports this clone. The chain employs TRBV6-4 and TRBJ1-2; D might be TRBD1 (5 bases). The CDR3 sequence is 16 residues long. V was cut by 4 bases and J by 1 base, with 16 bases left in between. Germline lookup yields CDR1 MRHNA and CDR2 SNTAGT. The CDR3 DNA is TGTGCCAGCAGTGTGGGGCAGGTCCCAGTTAACTATGGCTACACCTTC. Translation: CASSVGQVPVNYGYTF.

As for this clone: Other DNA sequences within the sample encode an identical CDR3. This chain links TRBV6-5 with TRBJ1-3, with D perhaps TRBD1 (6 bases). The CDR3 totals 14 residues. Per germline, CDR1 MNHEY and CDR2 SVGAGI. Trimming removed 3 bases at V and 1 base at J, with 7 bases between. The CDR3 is CASSYRGSGNTIYF. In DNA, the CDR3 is TGTGCCAGCAGTTATAGGGGGTCTGGAAACACCATATATTTT.

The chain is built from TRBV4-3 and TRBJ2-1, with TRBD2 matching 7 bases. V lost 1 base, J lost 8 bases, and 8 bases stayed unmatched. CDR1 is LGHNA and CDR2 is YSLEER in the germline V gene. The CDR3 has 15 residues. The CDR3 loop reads CASSQGGRAGDEQFF. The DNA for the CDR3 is TGCGCCAGCAGCCAAGGAGGGAGGGCCGGAGATGAGCAGTTCTTC.

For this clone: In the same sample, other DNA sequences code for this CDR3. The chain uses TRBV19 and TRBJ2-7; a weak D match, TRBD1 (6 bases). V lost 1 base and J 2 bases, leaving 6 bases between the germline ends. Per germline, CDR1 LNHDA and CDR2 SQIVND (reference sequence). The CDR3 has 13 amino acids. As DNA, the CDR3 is TGTGCCAGTAGTATAGCAGGGGCCTACGAGCAGTACTTC. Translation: CASSIAGAYEQYF. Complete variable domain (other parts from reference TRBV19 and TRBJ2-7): DGGITQSPKYLFRKEGQNVTLSCEQNLNHDAMYWYRQDPGQGLRLIYYSQIVNDFQKGDIAEGYSVSREKKESFPLTVTSAQKNPTAFYLCASSIAGAYEQYFGPGTRLTVT.

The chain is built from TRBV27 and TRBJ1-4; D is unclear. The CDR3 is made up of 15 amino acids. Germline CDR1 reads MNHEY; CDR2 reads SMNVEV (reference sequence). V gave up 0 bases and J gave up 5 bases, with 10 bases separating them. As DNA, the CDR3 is TGTGCCAGCAGTTTATCGGCAGGTTCAAATGAAAAACTGTTTTTT. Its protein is CASSLSAGSNEKLFF.

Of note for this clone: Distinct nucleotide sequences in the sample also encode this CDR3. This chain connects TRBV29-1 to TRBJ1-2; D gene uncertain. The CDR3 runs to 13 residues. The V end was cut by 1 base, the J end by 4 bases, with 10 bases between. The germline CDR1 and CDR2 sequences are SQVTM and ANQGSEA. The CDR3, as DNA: TGCAGCGTTGAAGTGGGGAGATCCTATGGCTACACCTTC. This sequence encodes CSVEVGRSYGYTF. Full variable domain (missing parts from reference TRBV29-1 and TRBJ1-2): SAVISQKPSRDICQRGTSLTIQCQVDSQVTMMFWYRQQPGQSLTLIATANQGSEATYESGFVIDKFPISRPNLTFSTLTVSNMSPEDSSIYLCSVEVGRSYGYTFGSGTRLTVV.

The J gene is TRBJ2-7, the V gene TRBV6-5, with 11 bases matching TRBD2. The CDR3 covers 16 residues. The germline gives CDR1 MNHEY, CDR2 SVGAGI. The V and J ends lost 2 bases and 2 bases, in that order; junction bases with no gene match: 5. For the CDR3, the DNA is TGTGCCAGCAGTTACCATAGCGGGAGGGGACCCTACGAGCAGTACTTC. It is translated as CASSYHSGRGPYEQYF.

CDR3 DNA sequence: TGCAGCGTTGGTTATTATAGGGAAACTGGAAACACCATATATTTT. Its protein product is CSVGYYRETGNTIYF. The chain combines TRBV29-1 with TRBJ1-3; D is ambiguous. The germline V gene encodes CDR1 SQVTM and CDR2 ANQGSEA. This CDR3 has 15 amino acids. The V and J ends lost 4 bases and 2 bases respectively, with 15 bases between them.

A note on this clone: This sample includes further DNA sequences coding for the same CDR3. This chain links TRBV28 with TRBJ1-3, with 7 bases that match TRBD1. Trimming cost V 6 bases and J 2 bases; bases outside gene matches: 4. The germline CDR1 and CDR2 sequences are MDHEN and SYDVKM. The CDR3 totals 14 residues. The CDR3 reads CASSPQGAGNTIYF. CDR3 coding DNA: TGTGCCAGCAGCCCCCAGGGGGCTGGAAACACCATATATTTT. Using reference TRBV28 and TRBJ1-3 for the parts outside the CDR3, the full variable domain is DVKVTQSSRYLVKRTGEKVFLECVQDMDHENMFWYRQDPGLGLRLIYFSYDVKMKEKGDIPEGYSVSREKKERFSLILESASTNQTSMYLCASSPQGAGNTIYFGEGSWLTVV.

The CDR3 here is CARRTPGKLNIQYF. The CDR3 DNA sequence: TGTGCCAGAAGGACCCCGGGTAAGCTAAACATTCAGTACTTC. The chain carries TRBV5-3 and TRBJ2-4; D remains ambiguous. TRBV5-3 is treated as an ORF (open reading frame) with a function not yet certain. CDR3 length: 14 amino acids. The V gene lost 5 bases and the J gene lost 6 bases, with 15 bases spanning the gap.

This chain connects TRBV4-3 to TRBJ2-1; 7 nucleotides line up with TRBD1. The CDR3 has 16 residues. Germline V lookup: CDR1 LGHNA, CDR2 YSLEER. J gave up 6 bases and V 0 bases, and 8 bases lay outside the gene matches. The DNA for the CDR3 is TGCGCCAGCAGCCAAGAAGTTAGGCCAGGGGGCAATGAGCAGTTCTTC. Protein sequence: CASSQEVRPGGNEQFF.

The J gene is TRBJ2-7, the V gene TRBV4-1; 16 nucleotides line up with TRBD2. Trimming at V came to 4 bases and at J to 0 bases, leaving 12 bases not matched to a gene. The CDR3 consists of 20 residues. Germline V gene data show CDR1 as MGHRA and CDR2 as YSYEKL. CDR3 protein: CASSPRGTSGRGWSSYEQYF. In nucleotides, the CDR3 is TGCGCCAGCAGCCCCCGTGGGACTAGCGGGAGGGGATGGAGCTCCTACGAGCAGTACTTC.

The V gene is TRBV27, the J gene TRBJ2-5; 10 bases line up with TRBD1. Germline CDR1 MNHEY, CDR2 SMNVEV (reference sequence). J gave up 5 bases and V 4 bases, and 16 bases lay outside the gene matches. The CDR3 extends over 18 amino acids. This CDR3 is CASSSHQTGGTFKETQYF. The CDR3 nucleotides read TGTGCCAGCAGTTCACACCAGACAGGGGGCACCTTTAAGGAGACCCAGTACTTC.

In nucleotides, the CDR3 is TGTGCCACCCAGTATGGCCTCTTTGAAGCTTTCTTT. Translating it yields CATQYGLFEAFF. This sequence joins TRBV6-5 and TRBJ1-1; D not certain. Germline CDR1 and CDR2: MNHEY and SVGAGI. The V end lost 10 bases, the J end lost 7 bases, and 16 bases lay between the germline ends. This CDR3 spans 12 amino acids.

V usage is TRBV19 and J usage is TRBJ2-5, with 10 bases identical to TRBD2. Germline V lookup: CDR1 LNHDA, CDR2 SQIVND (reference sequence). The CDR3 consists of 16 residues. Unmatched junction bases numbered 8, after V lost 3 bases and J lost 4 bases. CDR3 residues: CASSIMASGSGETQYF. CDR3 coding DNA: TGTGCCAGTAGTATTATGGCTAGCGGGAGTGGAGAGACCCAGTACTTC.

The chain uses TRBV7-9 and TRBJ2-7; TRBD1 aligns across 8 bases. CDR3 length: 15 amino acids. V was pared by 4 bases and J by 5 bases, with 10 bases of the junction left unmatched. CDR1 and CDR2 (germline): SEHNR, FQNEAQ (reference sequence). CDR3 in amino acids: CASSSGQGASDEQYF. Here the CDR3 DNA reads TGTGCCAGCAGCTCCGGACAGGGTGCCTCGGACGAGCAGTACTTC.

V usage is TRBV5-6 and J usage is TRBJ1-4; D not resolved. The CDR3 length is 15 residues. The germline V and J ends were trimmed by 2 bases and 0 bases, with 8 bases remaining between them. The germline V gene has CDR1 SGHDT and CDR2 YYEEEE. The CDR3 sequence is CASSFTGATNEKLFF. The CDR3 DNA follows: TGTGCCAGCAGCTTTACGGGAGCAACTAATGAAAAACTGTTTTTT. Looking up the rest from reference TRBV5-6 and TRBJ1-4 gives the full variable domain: DAGVTQSPTHLIKTRGQQVTLRCSPKSGHDTVSWYQQALGQGPQFIFQYYEEEERQRGNFPDRFSGHQFPNYSSELNVNALLLGDSALYLCASSFTGATNEKLFFGSGTQLSVL.

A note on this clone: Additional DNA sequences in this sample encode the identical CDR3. Written as DNA, the CDR3 is TGCGCCAGCAGCCAAGGACTAGCGGGTGCACACGAGCAGTACTTC. Translating it yields CASSQGLAGAHEQYF. The chain joins TRBV4-3 to TRBJ2-7; 10 bases align to TRBD2. V dropped 1 base and J dropped 5; count of bases not matched to a gene: 5. The germline V gene encodes CDR1 LGHNA and CDR2 YSLEER. The CDR3 is 15 amino acids.